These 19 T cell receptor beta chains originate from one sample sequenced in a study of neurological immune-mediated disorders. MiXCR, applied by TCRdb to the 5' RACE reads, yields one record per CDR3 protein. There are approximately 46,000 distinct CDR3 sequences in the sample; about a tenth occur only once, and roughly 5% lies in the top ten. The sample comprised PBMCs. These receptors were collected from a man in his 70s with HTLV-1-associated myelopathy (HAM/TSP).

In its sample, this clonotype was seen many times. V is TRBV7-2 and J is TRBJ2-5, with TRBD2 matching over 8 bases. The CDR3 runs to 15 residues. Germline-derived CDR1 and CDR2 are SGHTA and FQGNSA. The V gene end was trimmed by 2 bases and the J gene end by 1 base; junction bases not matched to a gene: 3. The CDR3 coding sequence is TGTGCCAGCAGCTTATGGAGCGGGAGCCAAGAGACCCAGTACTTC. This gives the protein CASSLWSGSQETQYF.

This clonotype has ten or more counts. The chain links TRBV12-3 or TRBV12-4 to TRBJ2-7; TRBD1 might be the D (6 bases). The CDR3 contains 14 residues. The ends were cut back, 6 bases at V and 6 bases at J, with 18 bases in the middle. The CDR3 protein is CASSSPPLGAEQYF. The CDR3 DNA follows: TGTGCCAGCAGCTCACCCCCGTTGGGGGCCGAGCAGTACTTC.

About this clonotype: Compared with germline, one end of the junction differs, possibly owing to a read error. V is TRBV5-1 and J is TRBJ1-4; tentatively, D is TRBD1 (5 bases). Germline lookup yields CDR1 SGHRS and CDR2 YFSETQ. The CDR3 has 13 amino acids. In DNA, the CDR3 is TGCGCCAGCAGCCTGGGGGGAGGAGAAACACTGTTTTTT. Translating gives CASSLGGGETLFF.

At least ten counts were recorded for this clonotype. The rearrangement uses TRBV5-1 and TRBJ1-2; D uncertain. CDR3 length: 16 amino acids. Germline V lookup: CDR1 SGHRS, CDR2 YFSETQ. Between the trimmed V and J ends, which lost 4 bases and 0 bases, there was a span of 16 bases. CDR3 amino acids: CASSQTPTPANYGYTF. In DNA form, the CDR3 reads TGCGCCAGCAGCCAAACCCCGACGCCAGCTAACTATGGCTACACCTTC.

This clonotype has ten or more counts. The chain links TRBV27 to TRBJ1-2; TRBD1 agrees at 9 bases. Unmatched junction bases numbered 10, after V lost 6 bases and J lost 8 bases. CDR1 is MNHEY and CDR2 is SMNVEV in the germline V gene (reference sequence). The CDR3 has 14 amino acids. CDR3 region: CASRPYGTGSGYTF. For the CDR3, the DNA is TGTGCCAGCAGGCCCTACGGGACAGGGTCCGGCTACACCTTC.

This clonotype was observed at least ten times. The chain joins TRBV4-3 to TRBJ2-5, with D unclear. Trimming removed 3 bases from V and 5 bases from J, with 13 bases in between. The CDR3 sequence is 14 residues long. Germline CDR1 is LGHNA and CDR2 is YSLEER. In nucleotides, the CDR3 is TGCGCCAGCAGCCAGAGAATGGTAGGCGAGACCCAGTACTTC. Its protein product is CASSQRMVGETQYF.

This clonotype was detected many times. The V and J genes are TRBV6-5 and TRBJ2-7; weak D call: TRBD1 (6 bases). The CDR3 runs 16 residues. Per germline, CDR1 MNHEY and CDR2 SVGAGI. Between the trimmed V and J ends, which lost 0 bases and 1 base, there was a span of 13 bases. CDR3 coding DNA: TGTGCCAGCAGTTACTCGAGAGCGGACAGTTCCTACGAGCAGTACTTC. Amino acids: CASSYSRADSSYEQYF.

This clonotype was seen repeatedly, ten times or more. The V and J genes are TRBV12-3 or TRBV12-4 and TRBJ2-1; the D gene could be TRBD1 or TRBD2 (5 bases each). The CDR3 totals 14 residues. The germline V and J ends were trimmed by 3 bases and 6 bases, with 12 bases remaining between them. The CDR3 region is CASSFGGSPNEQFF. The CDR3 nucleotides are TGTGCCAGCAGTTTTGGGGGATCCCCCAATGAGCAGTTCTTC.

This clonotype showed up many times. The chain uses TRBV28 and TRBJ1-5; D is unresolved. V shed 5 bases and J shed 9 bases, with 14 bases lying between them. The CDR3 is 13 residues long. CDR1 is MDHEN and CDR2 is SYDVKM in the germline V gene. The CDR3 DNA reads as TGTGCCAGCAGTGCGGACGGACTGCTGCCCCAGCATTTT. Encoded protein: CASSADGLLPQHF.

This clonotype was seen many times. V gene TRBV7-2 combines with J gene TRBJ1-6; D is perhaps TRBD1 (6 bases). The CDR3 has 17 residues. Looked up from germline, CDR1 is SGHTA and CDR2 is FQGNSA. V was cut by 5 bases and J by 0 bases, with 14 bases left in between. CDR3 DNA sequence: TGTGCCAGCAGCGAGAACCAGGGGAGCTCCTATAATTCACCCCTCCACTTT. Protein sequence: CASSENQGSSYNSPLHF.

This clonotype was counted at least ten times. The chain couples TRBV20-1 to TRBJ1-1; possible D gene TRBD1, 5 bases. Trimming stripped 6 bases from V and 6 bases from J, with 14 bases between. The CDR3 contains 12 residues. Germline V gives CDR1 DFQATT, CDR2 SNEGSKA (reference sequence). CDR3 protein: CSAEKVRAEAFF. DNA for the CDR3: TGCAGTGCCGAGAAGGTCAGGGCTGAAGCTTTCTTT.

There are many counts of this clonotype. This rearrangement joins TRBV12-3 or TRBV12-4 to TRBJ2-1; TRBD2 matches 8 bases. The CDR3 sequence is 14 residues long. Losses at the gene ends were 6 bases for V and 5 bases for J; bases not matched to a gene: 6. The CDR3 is CASSHGTRDNEQFF. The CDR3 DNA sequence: TGTGCCAGCAGCCACGGGACTAGGGACAATGAGCAGTTCTTC.

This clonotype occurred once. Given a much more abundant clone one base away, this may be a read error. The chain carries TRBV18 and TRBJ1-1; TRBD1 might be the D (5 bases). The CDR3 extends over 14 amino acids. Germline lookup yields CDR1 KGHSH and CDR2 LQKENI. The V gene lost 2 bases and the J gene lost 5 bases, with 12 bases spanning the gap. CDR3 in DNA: TGTGCCAGCTCACCATTTGGGGGGTGTACTGAAGCTTTCTTT. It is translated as CASSPFGGCTEAFF.

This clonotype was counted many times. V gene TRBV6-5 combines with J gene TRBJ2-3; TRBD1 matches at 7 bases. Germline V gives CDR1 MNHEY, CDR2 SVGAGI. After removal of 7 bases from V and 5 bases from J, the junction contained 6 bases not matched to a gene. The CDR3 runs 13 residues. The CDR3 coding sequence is TGTGCCAGCAAAGACAGGGATATAGATACGCAGTATTTT. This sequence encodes CASKDRDIDTQYF.

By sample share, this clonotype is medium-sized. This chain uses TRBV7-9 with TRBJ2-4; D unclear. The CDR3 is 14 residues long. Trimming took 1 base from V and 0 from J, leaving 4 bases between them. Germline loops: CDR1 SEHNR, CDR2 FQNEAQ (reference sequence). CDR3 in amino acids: CASSLGGAKNIQYF. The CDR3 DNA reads TGTGCCAGCAGCTTAGGGGGAGCCAAAAACATTCAGTACTTC.

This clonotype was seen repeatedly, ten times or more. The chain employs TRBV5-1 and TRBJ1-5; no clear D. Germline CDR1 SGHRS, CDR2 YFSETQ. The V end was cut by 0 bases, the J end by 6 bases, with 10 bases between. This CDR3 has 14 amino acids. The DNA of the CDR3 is TGCGCCAGCAGCTTGGGGGGAGGCGGTCAGCCCCAGCATTTT. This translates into CASSLGGGGQPQHF.

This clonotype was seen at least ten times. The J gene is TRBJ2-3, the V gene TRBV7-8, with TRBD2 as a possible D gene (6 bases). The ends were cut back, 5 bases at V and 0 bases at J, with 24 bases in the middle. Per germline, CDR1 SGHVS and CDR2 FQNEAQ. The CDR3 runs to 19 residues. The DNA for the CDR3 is TGTGCCAGCAGCCACGGGACGGCGGGGAGGCGAACTAGCACAGATACGCAGTATTTT. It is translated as CASSHGTAGRRTSTDTQYF.

CDR3 amino acids: CASSFGARETQYF. CDR3 coding DNA: TGTGCCAGCAGCTTCGGGGCCCGGGAGACCCAGTACTTC. The rearrangement joins TRBV5-6 to TRBJ2-5; possibly TRBD1 or TRBD2 for D (5 bases each). Trimming stripped 2 bases from V and 5 bases from J, with 10 bases between. The length of the CDR3 is 13 residues. Germline V gene lookup returns CDR1 SGHDT and CDR2 YYEEEE.

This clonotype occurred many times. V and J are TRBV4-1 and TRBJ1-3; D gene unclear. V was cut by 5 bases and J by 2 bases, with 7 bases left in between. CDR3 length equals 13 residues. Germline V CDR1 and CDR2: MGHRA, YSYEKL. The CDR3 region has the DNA TGCGCCAGCAGCGTAGCAGCTGGAAACACCATATATTTT. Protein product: CASSVAAGNTIYF.